This T cell receptor beta chain was recovered during a study of blood T cell repertoires in COVID-19. As for the study in general: The United States, Italy and Spain supplied acute and convalescent COVID-19 samples. PBMCs, B-cell-depleted T cells, or T cells provided the cDNA or gDNA that made up the material.

Between the trimmed V and J ends, which lost 3 bases and 10 bases, there was a span of 10 bases. CDR3 length: 12 amino acids. Authors' processing steps: Amplified reference gene primers provided the basis for estimating nucleated cell counts. TCRdb keeps only in-frame clones here, not all; method: immunoSEQ multiplex PCR. V and J calls and clone size are those listed in that table; D and trimming were worked out from the DNA. Altogether 97,000 or so clones are present, 80% to 90% being singletons, with the ten largest covering about 10%. The sequence was collected from a man in his forties with active or convalescent COVID-19. Material: peripheral blood. This chain joins TRBV12-3 or TRBV12-4 and TRBJ1-3, with unresolved D. The CDR3, as DNA: TGTGCCAGCAGTTTCGGTGAATGGACCATATATTTT. Translation gives CASSFGEWTIYF.